This TCR beta chain was captured by sequencing in a study of blood T cells in healthy people across ages. Through a sample-barcoded 5' primer and a J-beta primer mix, a second PCR was run for roughly 6 to 12 cycles. One entry per CDR3 protein, called by TCRdb with MiXCR from the 5' RACE reads. There are hundreds of thousands of distinct CDR3 sequences in the sample; about 34% occur only once, and roughly 15% lies in the top ten. The length of the CDR3 is 16 residues. Germline trimming cut 5 bases from V and 0 bases from J; bases unmatched to any gene: 6. CDR1 is SGHAT and CDR2 is FQNNGV in the germline V gene.

The sequenced material came from blood. This receptor was obtained from a woman older than 75 in good health. V and J are TRBV11-2 and TRBJ2-2; TRBD1 agrees at 7 bases. The CDR3 spells CASSVDRAANTGELFF. Written as DNA, the CDR3 is TGTGCCAGCAGCGTCGACAGGGCCGCGAACACCGGGGAGCTGTTTTTT.